This TCR beta chain was identified during a study of blood T cells in healthy people across ages. Study results and caveats: Because sorting was not performed, PBMCs prevented conclusive naive versus antigen-experienced comparison.

Notes on this clonotype: Its antigen is unknown.

Then a second PCR, running about 7 to 11 cycles, was carried out with a sample-barcoded 5' primer and a J-beta primer mix. Every cDNA molecule bore a tag from a template-switch adaptor containing 12 random nucleotides. TCRdb re-derived calls from the 5' RACE reads in MiXCR, one entry per CDR3 protein. Here the sample spans about 830,000 distinct CDR3 sequences, approximately 59% being singletons. V gave up 4 bases and J gave up 8 bases; unmatched junction bases: 6. The germline CDR1 and CDR2 sequences are GTSNPN and SVGIG (reference sequence). This CDR3 spans 13 amino acids. The TCR was taken from a man aged 25-40 years in good health. The sample was blood. This chain links TRBV30 with TRBJ2-3; 10 nucleotides match TRBD1. This CDR3 is CAWTQDRGTTQYF. CDR3 nucleotides: TGTGCCTGGACCCAGGACAGGGGGACTACGCAGTATTTT.